Below, one TCR beta chain is given with its context. Its target is not known. A read error may explain this, as a much larger clone is one base away. TCRbeta libraries were built with three rounds of nested PCR, modified from ARM-PCR. In TCRdb, the multiplex PCR reads were re-called with MiXCR into one record per CDR3 protein. The top ten hold 15% to 20% of the sample, which has about 110,000 distinct CDR3 sequences, about 61% seen once. This sample was taken from a study of tumor and adjacent non-tumor tissue in lung cancer. Study observations and caveats: Tumor repertoires had a smaller top 100 clone share than normal lung. Compared with tumor, normal lung showed significantly lower TCR diversity.

There are 14 residues in the CDR3. Trimming took off 8 bases at V and 3 bases at J, with 17 bases between the two ends. Germline CDR1 reads MNHEY; CDR2 reads SVGEGT. No cell sorting was done before RNA was extracted from the tissue. This non-tumor lung sample came from over 3 cm beyond the tumor edge. Newly diagnosed lung cancer patients had thoracic surgery in China, August–November 2014, without prior chemotherapy. The TCR was taken from a man aged 60 to 75 with non-small cell lung cancer. The chain is built from TRBV6-2 or TRBV6-3 and TRBJ2-7; weak D call: TRBD2 (6 bases). Sequences were obtained from distant non-tumor lung tissue. For the CDR3, the DNA is TGTGCCAGCGGCGACCCCGGGACTCGCTACGAGCAGTACTTC. Encoded protein: CASGDPGTRYEQYF.